Below are 30 T cell receptor beta chains sequenced from a single sample in a study of cytomegalovirus exposure and HLA in healthy donors. The primer mix had 60 Vbeta and 13 Jbeta primers. Sequencing used immunoSEQ multiplex PCR; TCRdb keeps in-frame clones, though not all of them. The repertoire holds 170,000 or so clones, with roughly 80% as singletons. Sequencing input: PBMCs. The receptors originated from a boy between 2 and 10 years old in good health and CMV-seronegative.

This sequence joins TRBV4-1 and TRBJ2-1, with TRBD2 as a possible D gene (5 bases). V was clipped by 0 bases and J by 0 bases, with 15 bases between them. Germline V gives CDR1 MGHRA, CDR2 YSYEKL. This CDR3 is built from 18 residues. The CDR3 nucleotides are TGCGCCAGCAGCCAAGAGAGAAGAGCGGAGAGCTCCTACAATGAGCAGTTCTTC. Amino acids: CASSQERRAESSYNEQFF.

V and J are TRBV5-8 and TRBJ2-7; 10 bases map to TRBD2. The CDR3 spans 15 residues. V lost 1 base to trimming and J lost 4 bases; unmatched junction nucleotides: 5. The germline V gene has CDR1 SGHTS and CDR2 YDEGEE. Here the CDR3 reads CASSLTSGNIYEQYF. Here the CDR3 DNA reads TGTGCCAGCAGCTTGACTAGCGGGAATATTTACGAGCAGTACTTC. The variable domain in full, completed from reference TRBV5-8 and TRBJ2-7, reads EAGVTQSPTHLIKTRGQQATLRCSPISGHTSVYWYQQALGLGLQFLLWYDEGEERNRGNFPPRFSGRQFPNYSSELNVNALELEDSALYLCASSLTSGNIYEQYFGPGTRLTVT.

V gene TRBV19 combines with J gene TRBJ1-1; TRBD1 might be the D (6 bases). The CDR3 spans 13 residues. Germline loops: CDR1 LNHDA, CDR2 SQIVND (reference sequence). Trimming took off 10 bases at V and 0 bases at J, with 12 bases between the two ends. CDR3 region: CATMDSLNTEAFF. DNA for the CDR3: TGTGCCACCATGGACAGTTTGAACACTGAAGCTTTCTTT.

About this clone itself: The same CDR3 is also encoded by other DNA sequences in this sample. The chain has TRBV5-1 and TRBJ1-1, with D possibly matching TRBD1 (6 bases). The CDR3 runs to 13 residues. Between the trimmed V and J ends, which lost 5 bases and 3 bases, there was a span of 11 bases. Germline lookup yields CDR1 SGHRS and CDR2 YFSETQ. CDR3: CASSLQGHTEAFF. CDR3 sequence (DNA): TGCGCCAGCAGTTTACAGGGTCACACTGAAGCTTTCTTT.

This chain links TRBV19 with TRBJ1-2, with no clear D. Deletions cut 4 bases from V and 7 bases from J, with 7 bases between. CDR1 is LNHDA and CDR2 is SQIVND in the germline V gene (reference sequence). This CDR3 spans 11 amino acids. The CDR3 reads CASSKTAGYTF. The DNA of the CDR3 is TGTGCCAGTAGTAAGACTGCTGGCTACACCTTC.

V usage is TRBV5-6 and J usage is TRBJ1-2; D unresolved. Germline CDR1 is SGHDT and CDR2 is YYEEEE. The CDR3 is 12 amino acids. V lost 0 bases, J lost 8 bases, and 8 bases lay in between. The CDR3 nucleotides are TGTGCCAGCAGCTTGGCAACGGGAGGCTACACCTTC. Its translation: CASSLATGGYTF.

J is TRBJ2-5 and V is TRBV4-1; 9 bases line up with TRBD1. Germline V gives CDR1 MGHRA, CDR2 YSYEKL. The CDR3 length is 15 residues. The ends lost 1 base at V and 6 bases at J; junction bases unmatched: 6. The CDR3: CASSQVGTGNKTQYF. The CDR3 DNA is TGCGCCAGCAGCCAAGTCGGGACAGGGAATAAGACCCAGTACTTC.

The CDR3 DNA reads as TGTGCCTCAACCCTGGACAGGGGTGGGGATACGCAGTATTTT. This sequence encodes CASTLDRGGDTQYF. The J gene is TRBJ2-3, the V gene TRBV2; 9 positions agree with TRBD1. Losses at the gene ends were 11 bases for V and 6 bases for J; bases not matched to a gene: 12. Germline V lookup: CDR1 SNHLY, CDR2 FYNNEI. CDR3 length: 14 amino acids.

The chain recombines TRBV5-4 with TRBJ1-1, with 7 bases fitting TRBD1. Trimming cost V 3 bases and J 7 bases; bases outside gene matches: 12. The CDR3 is made up of 15 amino acids. The germline V gene has CDR1 SGHNT and CDR2 YYREEE (reference sequence). CDR3 protein: CASSSAQTGQVEAFF. CDR3 sequence (DNA): TGTGCCAGCAGCTCGGCGCAGACAGGACAGGTTGAAGCTTTCTTT.

The chain couples TRBV5-4 to TRBJ2-5; 13 bases match TRBD2. After removal of 5 bases from V and 5 bases from J, the junction contained 12 bases not matched to a gene. There are 17 residues in the CDR3. The germline V gene has CDR1 SGHNT and CDR2 YYREEE (reference sequence). In DNA form, the CDR3 reads TGTGCCAGCAGTGTGAGTCCGGAACTAGCGGGAGGGGAGACCCAGTACTTC. Its translation: CASSVSPELAGGETQYF.

The V gene is TRBV5-1, the J gene TRBJ2-3; TRBD2 aligns across 13 bases. CDR1 and CDR2 (germline): SGHRS, YFSETQ. The CDR3 runs to 16 residues. After removal of 3 bases from V and 6 bases from J, the junction contained 7 bases not matched to a gene. The CDR3 DNA is TGCGCCAGCAGCTCTGGGACTAGCGGGAAGACGGATACGCAGTATTTT. It specifies CASSSGTSGKTDTQYF.

V usage is TRBV15 and J usage is TRBJ2-2; 7 bases are a match to TRBD2. The germline CDR1 and CDR2 sequences are LNHNV and YYDKDF (reference sequence). V was clipped by 1 base and J by 7 bases; unmatched bases: 0. The CDR3 runs 13 residues. This chain's CDR3 is CATSRGTSGELFF. The DNA for the CDR3 is TGTGCCACCAGCAGAGGGACTAGCGGGGAGCTGTTTTTT.

This clone was seen just once. The chain combines TRBV6-5 with TRBJ2-5, with TRBD1 identical over 8 bases. The DNA matches TRBJ2-7 better at its end, which makes the J call doubtful. Per germline, CDR1 MNHEY and CDR2 SVGAGI. This CDR3 spans 13 amino acids. This CDR3 reads CASRRTGSYEQYF. The CDR3 DNA follows: TGTGCCAGCAGACGGACAGGGTCCTACGAGCAGTACTTC.

The chain recombines TRBV5-1 with TRBJ2-1; no reliable D call. Per the germline V gene, CDR1 is SGHRS and CDR2 is YFSETQ. The germline V and J ends were trimmed by 0 bases and 3 bases, with 4 bases remaining between them. The CDR3 totals 13 residues. This CDR3 reads CASSLDSYNEQFF. The CDR3 region has the DNA TGCGCCAGCAGCTTGGACAGCTACAATGAGCAGTTCTTC.

Comment on this clone: Other DNA sequences in this sample translate to the same CDR3. V and J are TRBV7-9 and TRBJ2-3; 14 bases line up with TRBD2. J gave up 1 base and V 7 bases, and 7 bases lay outside the gene matches. Germline lookup yields CDR1 SEHNR and CDR2 FQNEAQ (reference sequence). The CDR3 loop spans 17 amino acids. DNA for the CDR3: TGTGCCAGCAACCCGGGGGGACTAGCGGGAGGCACAGATACGCAGTATTTT. Translating gives CASNPGGLAGGTDTQYF.

The chain carries TRBV4-1 and TRBJ1-1, with a possible D match to TRBD1 (6 bases). V was cut by 4 bases and J by 5 bases, with 17 bases left in between. Germline values: CDR1 MGHRA, CDR2 YSYEKL. There are 15 residues in the CDR3. Written as DNA, the CDR3 is TGCGCCAGCAGCCGATGGGGAGGGGGGAATACTGAAGCTTTCTTT. Its translation: CASSRWGGGNTEAFF.

The chain combines TRBV7-9 with TRBJ2-1; TRBD2 agrees at 7 bases. J gave up 5 bases and V 7 bases, and 8 bases lay outside the gene matches. Germline CDR1 reads SEHNR; CDR2 reads FQNEAQ (reference sequence). The CDR3 length is 14 residues. CDR3 DNA: TGTGCCAGCACCCCGGGGGGAGAGAACAATGAGCAGTTCTTC. Translated, it gives CASTPGGENNEQFF.

The rearrangement uses TRBV10-2 and TRBJ2-5, with TRBD2 matching over 10 bases. The CDR3 is 18 residues long. The V and J ends lost 2 bases and 3 bases, in that order; junction bases with no gene match: 12. Germline V gives CDR1 WSHSY, CDR2 SAAADI. CDR3 DNA: TGCGCCAGCAGTGAGCGGACTAGCGGAGGGTGGGGTGAAGAGACCCAGTACTTC. It encodes CASSERTSGGWGEETQYF.

This clone occurred once. The CDR3 loop is CASSYRDRGSYEQYF. CDR3 in DNA: TGTGCCAGCAGTTACCGGGACAGGGGATCCTACGAGCAGTACTTC. This chain joins TRBV6-5 and TRBJ2-5; 10 nucleotides align to TRBD1. The J call may be wrong; the DNA end is better matched by TRBJ2-7. Germline CDR1 is MNHEY and CDR2 is SVGAGI. This CDR3 is built from 15 residues.

The chain carries TRBV11-2 and TRBJ2-7; TRBD2 matches at 10 bases. The trim removed 5 bases at V and 0 bases at J, leaving 7 bases unmatched. This CDR3 is 16 amino acids long. Germline CDR1 reads SGHAT; CDR2 reads FQNNGV. In nucleotides, the CDR3 is TGTGCCAGCAGCGTGAATAGCGGGAGGCCCTCCTACGAGCAGTACTTC. Encoded protein: CASSVNSGRPSYEQYF. The full variable domain, completed using reference TRBV11-2 and TRBJ2-7, is EAGVAQSPRYKIIEKRQSVAFWCNPISGHATLYWYQQILGQGPKLLIQFQNNGVVDDSQLPKDRFSAERLKGVDSTLKIQPAKLEDSAVYLCASSVNSGRPSYEQYFGPGTRLTVT.

The chain has TRBV10-3 and TRBJ1-5; TRBD1 is a possible D gene (6 bases). Deletions cut 7 bases from V and 10 bases from J, with 23 bases between. The CDR3 is made up of 15 amino acids. Germline V gene lookup returns CDR1 ENHRY and CDR2 SYGVKD. This CDR3 reads CAITGTGPGASPQHF. In DNA form, the CDR3 reads TGTGCCATCACCGGTACGGGTCCAGGGGCGAGCCCCCAGCATTTT.

This rearrangement joins TRBV19 to TRBJ1-5; a weak D match, TRBD1 (6 bases). V was shortened by 1 base and J by 4 bases, with 8 bases between the two germline ends. This CDR3 region has 14 residues. Germline CDR1 is LNHDA and CDR2 is SQIVND (reference sequence). The chain's CDR3 is CASSIADRNQPQHF. CDR3 bases: TGTGCCAGTAGTATAGCCGACAGGAATCAGCCCCAGCATTTT. The full variable domain, in which reference TRBV19 and TRBJ1-5 provide the parts outside the CDR3, is DGGITQSPKYLFRKEGQNVTLSCEQNLNHDAMYWYRQDPGQGLRLIYYSQIVNDFQKGDIAEGYSVSREKKESFPLTVTSAQKNPTAFYLCASSIADRNQPQHFGDGTRLSIL.

This clone was seen more than once but under ten times. The J gene is TRBJ1-1, the V gene TRBV7-9, with D possibly being TRBD1 (5 bases). Per the germline V gene, CDR1 is SEHNR and CDR2 is FQNEAQ (reference sequence). This CDR3 comprises 13 residues. V dropped 2 bases and J dropped 11 bases, with 15 bases sitting between them. CDR3: CASSLSWGDGAFF. The DNA for the CDR3 is TGTGCCAGCAGCTTAAGCTGGGGCGACGGGGCTTTCTTT.

Points on this clone: A junction boundary mismatches the germline segment, possibly from a read error. This rearrangement joins TRBV7-9 to TRBJ1-2; D ambiguous. Germline-derived CDR1 and CDR2 are SEHNR and FQNEAQ (reference sequence). CDR3 length: 13 residues. The CDR3 DNA reads as TGTTCCAGCAGCACCTCCCAGGACTATGGCTACACCTTC. Residues: CSSSTSQDYGYTF.

This rearrangement joins TRBV6-1 to TRBJ2-5, with 8 bases aligning to TRBD1. Germline values: CDR1 MNHNS, CDR2 SASEGT. This CDR3 spans 15 amino acids. V shed 3 bases, J shed 5 bases, and the junction held 8 bases outside the gene matches. CDR3 residues: CASSDPPWTGETQYF. The CDR3 coding sequence is TGTGCCAGCAGTGATCCCCCCTGGACAGGGGAGACCCAGTACTTC.

This chain links TRBV7-7 with TRBJ2-7; tentative D call: TRBD1 (5 bases). The CDR3 contains 15 residues. CDR1 and CDR2 from the germline V gene are SSHAT and FNYEAQ (reference sequence). The V end lost 4 bases, the J end lost 0 bases, and 13 bases lay between the germline ends. CDR3 region: CASSSPPGPSYEQYF. The CDR3 bases are TGTGCCAGCAGCTCCCCCCCAGGGCCCTCCTACGAGCAGTACTTC.

V usage is TRBV10-3 and J usage is TRBJ2-7; the match to TRBD2 covers 7 bases. After removal of 3 bases from V and 3 bases from J, the junction contained 8 bases not matched to a gene. This CDR3 is 15 amino acids long. Germline CDR1 is ENHRY and CDR2 is SYGVKD. The CDR3 here is CAISEQTSYNYEQYF. CDR3 DNA sequence: TGTGCCATCAGTGAACAGACTAGCTATAACTACGAGCAGTACTTC.

This clone was detected a few times. The rearrangement links TRBV7-9 to TRBJ1-4, with D uncertain. This CDR3 region has 12 residues. Trimming cost V 4 bases and J 13 bases, with 13 bases left between them. CDR1 and CDR2 (germline): SEHNR, FQNEAQ (reference sequence). This CDR3 reads CASSSEVGRLFF. CDR3 nucleotide sequence: TGTGCCAGCAGCTCGGAGGTGGGTCGACTGTTTTTT.

The V gene is TRBV5-1, the J gene TRBJ2-3; a weak D match, TRBD1 (5 bases). CDR3 size: 15 residues. CDR1 and CDR2 from the germline V gene are SGHRS and YFSETQ. V was pared by 4 bases and J by 4 bases, with 16 bases between. The CDR3 loop reads CASSLLKTASDTQYF. The CDR3 nucleotides read TGCGCCAGCAGCCTTCTAAAGACAGCCTCAGATACGCAGTATTTT.

This chain joins TRBV4-1 and TRBJ2-7; D is unclear. The CDR3 is made up of 16 amino acids. V dropped 1 base and J dropped 6 bases, with 19 bases sitting between them. Germline lookup yields CDR1 MGHRA and CDR2 YSYEKL. The CDR3 sequence is CASSQAHKLKIPEQYF. The CDR3 DNA reads as TGCGCCAGCAGCCAAGCACACAAGTTAAAAATACCCGAGCAGTACTTC.